This T cell receptor (beta chain) was recorded in a study of T cell responses to AZD1222 COVID-19 vaccine. There are 14 residues in the CDR3. Trimming removed 0 bases from V and 1 base from J, with 9 bases in between. The germline gives CDR1 SQVTM, CDR2 ANQGSEA. The assay was immunoSEQ multiplex PCR, and TCRdb's table has in-frame clones only and misses some. The table has approximately 100,000 clones, roughly 86% seen once. A note on this clone: The target antigen is unknown.

Regarding the study as a whole: Donors, mostly white British, included more females; clonal diversity was possibly underestimated.

The sequence was collected from an adult who received the AZD1222 COVID-19 vaccine. The source was peripheral blood, collected 28 days after the second AZD1222 dose. The chain joins TRBV29-1 to TRBJ1-1, with D maybe TRBD1 (5 bases). The DNA for the CDR3 is TGCAGCGTTGAAGATCCCGGGGCGAACACTGAAGCTTTCTTT. Its translation: CSVEDPGANTEAFF.